The 28 T cell receptor beta chains presented below share a single source sample, sequenced in a study of OX40 agonist ivuxolimab in advanced cancers. The assay was immunoSEQ multiplex PCR, and TCRdb's table has in-frame clones only and misses some. The sample carries about 40,000 clones, roughly 86% recorded once. Specimen: CD4+ or CD8+ T cells sorted from blood, collected in a trial of the OX40 agonist ivuxolimab. These receptors all stem from an adult with an advanced solid tumor such as melanoma, head and neck, liver or kidney cancer.

The CDR3 protein is CASSGAATNEKLFF. Written as DNA, the CDR3 is TGTGCCAGCAGCGGTGCTGCAACTAATGAAAAACTGTTTTTT. The chain employs TRBV9 and TRBJ1-4; D is undetermined. Germline CDR1 is SGDLS and CDR2 is YYNGEE. This CDR3 region has 14 residues. Trimming took off 3 bases at V and 0 bases at J, with 6 bases between the two ends. The full variable domain, rest sourced from reference TRBV9 and TRBJ1-4, is DSGVTQTPKHLITATGQRVTLRCSPRSGDLSVYWYQQSLDQGLQFLIQYYNGEERAKGNILERFSAQQFPDLHSELNLSSLELGDSALYFCASSGAATNEKLFFGSGTQLSVL.

The rearrangement joins TRBV7-8 to TRBJ2-1; D is unresolved. This CDR3 has 14 residues. Per germline, CDR1 SGHVS and CDR2 FQNEAQ. Trimming shortened V by 7 bases and J by 10 bases, and 20 bases separated the two germline ends. CDR3 residues: CASTRTFTLREQFF. DNA for the CDR3: TGTGCCAGCACCCGGACCTTCACACTGCGAGAGCAGTTCTTC.

The chain is built from TRBV7-8 and TRBJ1-5; 7 bases map to TRBD1. The CDR3 totals 18 residues. The J segment lost 0 bases and the V segment lost 5 bases, leaving 13 bases of the junction unmatched. The V gene's germline CDR1 is SGHVS and CDR2 FQNEAQ. The CDR3 loop is CASSGMGTDFYSNQPQHF. Written as DNA, the CDR3 is TGTGCCAGCAGCGGGATGGGGACAGATTTTTATAGCAATCAGCCCCAGCATTTT.

In this sample, this clone turned up once. This sequence joins TRBV2 and TRBJ1-3; possible D gene TRBD1, 5 bases. Trimming took off 6 bases at V and 2 bases at J, with 8 bases between the two ends. The germline CDR1 and CDR2 sequences are SNHLY and FYNNEI. The CDR3 extends over 13 amino acids. CDR3 sequence reads: CASRTGPGNTIYF. The CDR3 nucleotides read TGTGCCAGCAGAACGGGACCTGGAAACACCATATATTTT.

This clone has more than one count but fewer than ten. The chain joins TRBV13 to TRBJ2-1, with D maybe TRBD2 (5 bases). Germline values: CDR1 PRHDT, CDR2 FYEKMQ (reference sequence). The CDR3 contains 20 residues. The V gene lost 4 bases and the J gene lost 9 bases, with 34 bases spanning the gap. CDR3: CASSSKTIMFQNQYSGEQFF. CDR3 in DNA: TGTGCCAGCAGCTCGAAGACGATAATGTTCCAGAACCAGTACAGCGGTGAGCAGTTCTTC.

This chain uses TRBV6-1 with TRBJ1-5, with unresolved D. The germline gives CDR1 MNHNS, CDR2 SASEGT. The V gene lost 6 bases and the J gene lost 3 bases, with 3 bases spanning the gap. CDR3 length: 11 amino acids. The CDR3 nucleotides read TGTGCCAGCAGCTACAATCAGCCCCAGCATTTT. Its translation is CASSYNQPQHF.

V is TRBV10-2 and J is TRBJ2-1; tentative D call: TRBD1 (5 bases). CDR1 is WSHSY and CDR2 is SAAADI in the germline V gene. CDR3 length: 12 amino acids. Deletions cut 3 bases from V and 8 bases from J, with 8 bases between. As DNA, the CDR3 is TGCGCCAGCAGTGAAAAAGGGGATGAGCAGTTCTTC. Protein sequence: CASSEKGDEQFF.

The genes are TRBV7-3 and TRBJ1-2; D call uncertain. CDR1 is SGHTA, CDR2 FQGTGA, per germline. This CDR3 comprises 15 residues. V lost 4 bases, J lost 6 bases, and 18 bases lay in between. The CDR3 sequence is CASSSNPLRPDGYTF. The CDR3 nucleotides read TGTGCCAGCAGCTCAAACCCCCTCCGACCGGATGGCTACACCTTC.

The chain is built from TRBV27 and TRBJ1-5; no definite D call. The CDR3 has 14 residues. Trimming pared 2 bases from V and 2 bases from J, leaving 7 bases between. The germline V gene encodes CDR1 MNHEY and CDR2 SMNVEV (reference sequence). CDR3 in amino acids: CASSLGTGNQPQHF. The DNA for the CDR3 is TGTGCCAGCAGTTTAGGAACAGGCAATCAGCCCCAGCATTTT.

The chain is built from TRBV4-3 and TRBJ2-3; TRBD2 aligns across 8 bases. The germline gives CDR1 LGHNA, CDR2 YSLEER. Unmatched junction bases numbered 10, after V lost 0 bases and J lost 5 bases. CDR3 size: 17 residues. In DNA, the CDR3 is TGCGCCAGCAGCCAAGATCCGGGGCGGGGGGCCAGAGATACGCAGTATTTT. It codes for CASSQDPGRGARDTQYF.

As to this clone: This may be a read error, as it is one base from a much larger clone. CDR3 region: CASSHSYEQYF. The CDR3 coding sequence is TGTGCCAGCAGTCACTCCTACGAGCAGTACTTC. The chain combines TRBV27 with TRBJ2-7, with no clear D. V shed 5 bases and J shed 0 bases, with 2 bases lying between them. The CDR3 runs 11 residues. From germline, CDR1 is MNHEY and CDR2 SMNVEV (reference sequence).

This chain connects TRBV10-3 to TRBJ2-7; 9 bases fit TRBD1. The CDR3 is 15 residues long. Per the germline V gene, CDR1 is ENHRY and CDR2 is SYGVKD. V gave up 0 bases and J gave up 0 bases; unmatched junction bases: 0. The CDR3, as DNA: TGTGCCATCAGTGAGTCGGGACAGGGCTCCTACGAGCAGTACTTC. This encodes CAISESGQGSYEQYF.

This chain connects TRBV27 to TRBJ2-4, with TRBD1 matching 7 bases. V trimming: 5 bases; J trimming: 9 bases; junction bases outside the gene matches: 7. Germline-derived CDR1 and CDR2 are MNHEY and SMNVEV (reference sequence). The CDR3 sequence is 13 residues long. For the CDR3, the DNA is TGTGCCAGCAGTCCCCGGACAGGAGTCATTCAGTACTTC. Translation: CASSPRTGVIQYF.

Regarding this clone: Because the CDR3 is missing its conserved closing phenylalanine or tryptophan, this is likely a read error. V usage is TRBV6-5 and J usage is TRBJ1-6; no reliable D call. The CDR3 extends over 13 amino acids. With 5 bases removed from V and 6 bases from J, the gap between germline ends came to 8 bases. Germline CDR1 is MNHEY and CDR2 is SVGAGI. The CDR3 sequence: CASSLKRNSPLHL. The CDR3 region has the DNA TGTGCCAGCAGTCTAAAGCGTAATTCACCCCTCCACCTT.

V is TRBV27 and J is TRBJ1-5, with TRBD1 matching 7 bases. The CDR3 is made up of 16 amino acids. V lost 5 bases, J lost 2 bases, and 9 bases stayed unmatched. Germline loops: CDR1 MNHEY, CDR2 SMNVEV (reference sequence). This CDR3 reads CASSAKIDRGNQPQHF. The DNA of the CDR3 is TGTGCCAGCAGTGCCAAGATAGACAGGGGCAATCAGCCCCAGCATTTT.

This clone counts as medium-sized. The V and J genes are TRBV11-3 and TRBJ2-7; 7 bases agree with TRBD1. There are 14 residues in the CDR3. Germline lookup yields CDR1 SGHNT and CDR2 YENEEA. After removal of 5 bases from V and 1 base from J, the junction contained 5 bases not matched to a gene. In DNA form, the CDR3 reads TGTGCCAGCAGCCCCCGGGACAGTTCCTACGAGCAGTACTTC. It yields the protein CASSPRDSSYEQYF.

The genes are TRBV27 and TRBJ2-7; D possibly corresponds to TRBD2 (7 bases). This CDR3 spans 17 amino acids. Germline V gives CDR1 MNHEY, CDR2 SMNVEV (reference sequence). Trimming took off 6 bases at V and 4 bases at J, with 25 bases between the two ends. CDR3 amino acids: CASSHVPPGGGRYEQYF. CDR3 nucleotide sequence: TGTGCCAGCAGCCACGTGCCCCCGGGCGGGGGCAGGTACGAGCAGTACTTC.

The V call is TRBV9, the J call TRBJ1-2; D possibly corresponds to TRBD1 (6 bases). Germline V gene sequence: CDR1 SGDLS, CDR2 YYNGEE. The germline V and J ends were trimmed by 3 bases and 3 bases, with 15 bases remaining between them. This CDR3 has 15 residues. Here the CDR3 reads CASSESRGSDYGYTF. For the CDR3, the DNA is TGTGCCAGCAGCGAATCGAGGGGGTCGGACTATGGCTACACCTTC.

This clone was recorded only once. The rearrangement uses TRBV4-1 and TRBJ1-1; 9 bases are shared with TRBD1. From germline, CDR1 is MGHRA and CDR2 YSYEKL. After removal of 1 base from V and 4 bases from J, the junction contained 13 bases not matched to a gene. This CDR3 has 18 amino acids. In DNA, the CDR3 is TGCGCCAGCAGCCAAGTATGGGGGACAGGGAACGGCCCCACTGAAGCTTTCTTT. Translating it yields CASSQVWGTGNGPTEAFF.

The chain couples TRBV11-2 to TRBJ1-1; 7 nucleotides agree with TRBD1. After removal of 1 base from V and 10 bases from J, the junction contained 6 bases not matched to a gene. The CDR3 is made up of 13 amino acids. From germline, CDR1 is SGHAT and CDR2 FQNNGV. CDR3 sequence reads: CASSLGPRQGAFF. CDR3 DNA: TGTGCCAGCAGCTTAGGTCCGAGACAGGGAGCTTTCTTT. Using reference TRBV11-2 and TRBJ1-1 for the parts outside the CDR3, the full variable domain is EAGVAQSPRYKIIEKRQSVAFWCNPISGHATLYWYQQILGQGPKLLIQFQNNGVVDDSQLPKDRFSAERLKGVDSTLKIQPAKLEDSAVYLCASSLGPRQGAFFGQGTRLTVV.

The gene calls are TRBV6-5 and TRBJ1-1; D gene unclear. Trimming removed 7 bases from V and 0 bases from J, with 12 bases in between. The germline gives CDR1 MNHEY, CDR2 SVGAGI. This CDR3 contains 14 residues. This CDR3 reads CASTPSLMNTEAFF. CDR3 DNA: TGTGCCAGCACCCCTTCCCTTATGAACACTGAAGCTTTCTTT.

This chain links TRBV6-5 with TRBJ2-5; no firm D call. CDR1 is MNHEY, CDR2 SVGAGI, per germline. Trimming removed 2 bases at V and 3 bases at J, with 13 bases between. The CDR3 runs to 15 residues. CDR3 region: CASSYAPHSEETQYF. For the CDR3, the DNA is TGTGCCAGCAGTTACGCCCCACACTCCGAAGAGACCCAGTACTTC.

V usage is TRBV9 and J usage is TRBJ2-1, with D perhaps given as TRBD1 or TRBD2 (5 bases each). V lost 4 bases and J 10 bases, leaving 27 bases between the germline ends. The CDR3 extends over 17 amino acids. The germline CDR1 and CDR2 sequences are SGDLS and YYNGEE. The CDR3 DNA reads as TGTGCCAGCAGCCCCTTTGGGGACCACATTAGGGGATTGGAGCAGTTCTTC. This gives the protein CASSPFGDHIRGLEQFF.

V and J are TRBV7-9 and TRBJ2-1, with D uncertain. Germline loops: CDR1 SEHNR, CDR2 FQNEAQ (reference sequence). Trimming shortened V by 1 base and J by 5 bases, and 3 bases separated the two germline ends. The CDR3 covers 12 residues. The CDR3 bases are TGTGCCAGCAGCTTAGAAAACAATGAGCAGTTCTTC. Protein: CASSLENNEQFF.

The rearrangement joins TRBV5-8 to TRBJ2-1; D may be TRBD1 (6 bases). The V gene lost 2 bases and the J gene lost 5 bases, with 11 bases spanning the gap. The CDR3 length is 14 residues. Germline loops: CDR1 SGHTS, CDR2 YDEGEE. The CDR3 protein is CASSFRDTHNEQFF. The CDR3 DNA reads TGTGCCAGCAGCTTCCGGGACACACACAATGAGCAGTTCTTC.

V is TRBV11-2 and J is TRBJ2-1, with 7 nucleotides matching TRBD2. CDR3 length: 15 residues. J was trimmed by 0 bases and V by 1 base; bases with no gene match: 0. The V gene's germline CDR1 is SGHAT and CDR2 FQNNGV. The CDR3 loop is CASSLGGGSYNEQFF. CDR3 DNA sequence: TGTGCCAGCAGCTTAGGGGGGGGCTCCTACAATGAGCAGTTCTTC.

The chain has TRBV11-2 and TRBJ1-6; 7 nucleotides line up with TRBD1. The CDR3 is 15 amino acids. The J segment lost 10 bases and the V segment lost 7 bases, leaving 13 bases of the junction unmatched. The germline CDR1 and CDR2 sequences are SGHAT and FQNNGV. CDR3 loop: CASTTVGTGDSPLHF. The CDR3 coding sequence is TGTGCCAGCACCACGGTCGGAACAGGGGACTCACCCCTCCACTTT. Supplemented by reference TRBV11-2 and TRBJ1-6, the full variable domain reads EAGVAQSPRYKIIEKRQSVAFWCNPISGHATLYWYQQILGQGPKLLIQFQNNGVVDDSQLPKDRFSAERLKGVDSTLKIQPAKLEDSAVYLCASTTVGTGDSPLHFGNGTRLTVT.

The rearrangement uses TRBV9 and TRBJ2-7; possibly TRBD1 for D (5 bases). The germline V and J ends were trimmed by 0 bases and 2 bases, with 12 bases remaining between them. Germline assignment: CDR1 SGDLS and CDR2 YYNGEE. This CDR3 has 15 amino acids. This CDR3 is CASSVGQGLTYEQYF. Here the CDR3 DNA reads TGTGCCAGCAGCGTAGGTCAGGGCTTAACCTACGAGCAGTACTTC.